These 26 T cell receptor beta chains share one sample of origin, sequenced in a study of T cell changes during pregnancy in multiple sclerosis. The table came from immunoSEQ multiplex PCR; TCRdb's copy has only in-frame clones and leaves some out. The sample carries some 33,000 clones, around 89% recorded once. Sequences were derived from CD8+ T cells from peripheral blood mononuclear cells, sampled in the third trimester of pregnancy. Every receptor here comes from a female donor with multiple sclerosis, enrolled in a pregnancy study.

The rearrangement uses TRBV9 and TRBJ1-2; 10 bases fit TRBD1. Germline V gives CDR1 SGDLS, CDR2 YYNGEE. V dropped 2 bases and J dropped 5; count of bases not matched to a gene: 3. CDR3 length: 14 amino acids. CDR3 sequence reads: CASSVGQGVYGYTF. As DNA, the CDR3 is TGTGCCAGCAGCGTTGGACAGGGGGTATATGGCTACACCTTC.

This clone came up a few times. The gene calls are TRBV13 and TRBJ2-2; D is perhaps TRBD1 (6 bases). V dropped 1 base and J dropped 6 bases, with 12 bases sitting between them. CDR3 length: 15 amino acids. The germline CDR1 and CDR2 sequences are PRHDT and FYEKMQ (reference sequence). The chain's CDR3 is CASSLETGFPGELFF. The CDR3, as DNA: TGTGCCAGCAGCTTAGAAACAGGGTTTCCCGGGGAGCTGTTTTTT.

In nucleotides, the CDR3 is TGTGCCAGCAGTTGGTCTAGCGGGAGCACAGATACGCAGTATTTT. Encoded protein: CASSWSSGSTDTQYF. V is TRBV27 and J is TRBJ2-3; 8 nucleotides match TRBD2. V lost 4 bases, J lost 0 bases, and 3 bases stayed unmatched. This CDR3 has 15 amino acids. Germline-derived CDR1 and CDR2 are MNHEY and SMNVEV (reference sequence).

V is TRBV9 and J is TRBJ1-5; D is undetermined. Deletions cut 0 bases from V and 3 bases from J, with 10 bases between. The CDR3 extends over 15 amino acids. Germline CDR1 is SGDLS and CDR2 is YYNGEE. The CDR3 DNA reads TGTGCCAGCAGCGTAGAAGGAGGAATCAATCAGCCCCAGCATTTT. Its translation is CASSVEGGINQPQHF.

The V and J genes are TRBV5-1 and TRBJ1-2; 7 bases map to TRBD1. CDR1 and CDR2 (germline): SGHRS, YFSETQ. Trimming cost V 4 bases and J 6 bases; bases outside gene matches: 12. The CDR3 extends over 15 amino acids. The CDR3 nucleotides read TGCGCCAGCAGCGGACCCACAGGGGTTAAGGATGGCTACACCTTC. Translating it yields CASSGPTGVKDGYTF. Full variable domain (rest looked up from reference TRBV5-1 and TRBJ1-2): KAGVTQTPRYLIKTRGQQVTLSCSPISGHRSVSWYQQTPGQGLQFLFEYFSETQRNKGNFPGRFSGRQFSNSRSEMNVSTLELGDSALYLCASSGPTGVKDGYTFGSGTRLTVV.

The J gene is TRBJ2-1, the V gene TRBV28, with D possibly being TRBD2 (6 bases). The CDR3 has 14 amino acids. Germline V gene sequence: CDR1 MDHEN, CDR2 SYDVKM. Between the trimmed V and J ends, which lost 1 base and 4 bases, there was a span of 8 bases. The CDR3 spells CASSLLGRYNEQFF. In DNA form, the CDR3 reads TGTGCCAGCAGTTTATTAGGGAGGTACAATGAGCAGTTCTTC.

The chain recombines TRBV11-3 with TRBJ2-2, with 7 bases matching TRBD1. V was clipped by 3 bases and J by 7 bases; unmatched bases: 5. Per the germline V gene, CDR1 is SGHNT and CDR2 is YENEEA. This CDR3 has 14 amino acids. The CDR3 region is CASSLTGLDGELFF. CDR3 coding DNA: TGTGCCAGCAGCTTGACAGGGTTGGACGGGGAGCTGTTTTTT.

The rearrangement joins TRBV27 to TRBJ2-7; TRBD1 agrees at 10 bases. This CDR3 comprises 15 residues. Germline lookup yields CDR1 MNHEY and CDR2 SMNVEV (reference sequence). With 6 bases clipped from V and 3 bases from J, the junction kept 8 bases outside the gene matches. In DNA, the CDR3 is TGTGCCAGCAGGCGGGACAGGGGATCCTACTACGAGCAGTACTTC. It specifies CASRRDRGSYYEQYF.

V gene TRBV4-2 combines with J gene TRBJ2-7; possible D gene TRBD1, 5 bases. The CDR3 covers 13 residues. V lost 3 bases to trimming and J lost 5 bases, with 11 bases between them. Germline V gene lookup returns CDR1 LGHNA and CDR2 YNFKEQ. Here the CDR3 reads CASSHPKGNEQYF. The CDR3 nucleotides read TGTGCCAGCAGCCACCCTAAGGGGAACGAGCAGTACTTC.

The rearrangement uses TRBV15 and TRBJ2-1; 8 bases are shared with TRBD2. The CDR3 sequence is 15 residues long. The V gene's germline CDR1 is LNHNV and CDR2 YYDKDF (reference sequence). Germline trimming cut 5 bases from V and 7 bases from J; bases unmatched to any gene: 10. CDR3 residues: CATSGRGGPWNEQFF. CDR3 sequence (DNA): TGTGCCACCAGCGGACGGGGGGGCCCCTGGAATGAGCAGTTCTTC.

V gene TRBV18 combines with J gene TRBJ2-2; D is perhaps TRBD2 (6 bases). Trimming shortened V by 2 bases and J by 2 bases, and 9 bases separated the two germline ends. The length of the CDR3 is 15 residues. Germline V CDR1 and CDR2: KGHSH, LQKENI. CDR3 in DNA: TGTGCCAGCTCACCAGGGAGGCTAAACACCGGGGAGCTGTTTTTT. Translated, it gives CASSPGRLNTGELFF.

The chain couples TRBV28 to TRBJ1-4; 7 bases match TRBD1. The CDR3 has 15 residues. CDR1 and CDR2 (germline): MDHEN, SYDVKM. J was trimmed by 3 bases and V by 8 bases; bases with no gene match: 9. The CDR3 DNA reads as TGTGCCAGCCTCCCCGACAGGGCGTCTAATGAAAAACTGTTTTTT. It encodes CASLPDRASNEKLFF. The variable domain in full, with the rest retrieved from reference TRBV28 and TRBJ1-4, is DVKVTQSSRYLVKRTGEKVFLECVQDMDHENMFWYRQDPGLGLRLIYFSYDVKMKEKGDIPEGYSVSREKKERFSLILESASTNQTSMYLCASLPDRASNEKLFFGSGTQLSVL.

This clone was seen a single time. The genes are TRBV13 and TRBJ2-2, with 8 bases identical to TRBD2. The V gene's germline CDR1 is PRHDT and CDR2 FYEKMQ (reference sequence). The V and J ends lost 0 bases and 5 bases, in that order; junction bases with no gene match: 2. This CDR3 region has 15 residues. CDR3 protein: CASSLGLAATGELFF. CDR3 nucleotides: TGTGCCAGCAGCTTAGGACTAGCGGCAACCGGGGAGCTGTTTTTT.

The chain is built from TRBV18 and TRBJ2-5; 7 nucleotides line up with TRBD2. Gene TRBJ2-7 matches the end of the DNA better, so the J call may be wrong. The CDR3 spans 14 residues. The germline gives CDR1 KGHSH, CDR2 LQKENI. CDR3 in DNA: TGTGCCAGCTCCCTGACTGCGGGAGCCTACGAGCAGTACTTC. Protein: CASSLTAGAYEQYF.

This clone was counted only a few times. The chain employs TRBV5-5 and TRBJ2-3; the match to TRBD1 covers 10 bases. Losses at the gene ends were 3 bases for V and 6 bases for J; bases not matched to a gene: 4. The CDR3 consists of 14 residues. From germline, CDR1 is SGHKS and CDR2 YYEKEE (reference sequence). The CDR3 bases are TGTGCCAGCAGCTCGGGGGACAGGGGTGATACGCAGTATTTT. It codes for CASSSGDRGDTQYF.

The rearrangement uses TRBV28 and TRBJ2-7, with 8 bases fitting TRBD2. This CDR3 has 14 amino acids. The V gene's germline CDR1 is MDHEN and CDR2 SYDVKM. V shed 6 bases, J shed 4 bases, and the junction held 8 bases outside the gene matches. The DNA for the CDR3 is TGTGCCAGCAGCCCGGGACTAGAGCTTTACGAGCAGTACTTC. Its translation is CASSPGLELYEQYF.

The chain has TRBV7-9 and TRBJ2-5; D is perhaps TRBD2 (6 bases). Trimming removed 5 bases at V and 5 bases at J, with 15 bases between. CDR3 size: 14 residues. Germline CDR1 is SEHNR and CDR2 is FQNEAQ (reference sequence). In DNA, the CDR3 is TGTGCCAGCAGCCCAACCGGGACTCAGGAGACCCAGTACTTC. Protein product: CASSPTGTQETQYF. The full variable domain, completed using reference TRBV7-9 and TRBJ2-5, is DTGVSQNPRHKITKRGQNVTFRCDPISEHNRLYWYRQTLGQGPEFLTYFQNEAQLEKSRLLSDRFSAERPKGSFSTLEIQRTEQGDSAMYLCASSPTGTQETQYFGPGTRLLVL.

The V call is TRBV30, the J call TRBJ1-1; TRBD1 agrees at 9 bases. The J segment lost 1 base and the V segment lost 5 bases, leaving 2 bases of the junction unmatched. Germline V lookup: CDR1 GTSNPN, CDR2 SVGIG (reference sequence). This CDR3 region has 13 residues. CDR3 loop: CAWDRGENTEAFF. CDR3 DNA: TGTGCCTGGGACAGGGGGGAGAACACTGAAGCTTTCTTT.

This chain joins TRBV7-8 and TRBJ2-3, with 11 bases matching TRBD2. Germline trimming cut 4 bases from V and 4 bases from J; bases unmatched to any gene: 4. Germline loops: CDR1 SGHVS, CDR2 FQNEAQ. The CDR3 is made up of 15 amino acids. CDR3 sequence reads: CASSSLAGGSDTQYF. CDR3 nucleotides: TGTGCCAGCAGCTCTCTAGCGGGGGGCTCAGATACGCAGTATTTT. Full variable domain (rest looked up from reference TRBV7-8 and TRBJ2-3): GAGVSQSPRYKVAKRGQDVALRCDPISGHVSLFWYQQALGQGPEFLTYFQNEAQLDKSGLPSDRFFAERPEGSVSTLKIQRTQQEDSAVYLCASSSLAGGSDTQYFGPGTRLTVL.

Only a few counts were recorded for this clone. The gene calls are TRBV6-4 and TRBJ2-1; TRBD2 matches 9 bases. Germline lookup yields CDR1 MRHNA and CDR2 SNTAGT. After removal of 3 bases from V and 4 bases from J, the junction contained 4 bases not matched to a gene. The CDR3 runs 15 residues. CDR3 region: CASSEGGGGYNEQFF. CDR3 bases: TGTGCCAGCAGTGAGGGCGGGGGGGGATACAATGAGCAGTTCTTC.

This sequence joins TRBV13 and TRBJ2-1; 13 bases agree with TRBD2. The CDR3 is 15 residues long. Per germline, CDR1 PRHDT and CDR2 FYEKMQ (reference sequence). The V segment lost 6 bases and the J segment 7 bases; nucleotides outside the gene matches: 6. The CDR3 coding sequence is TGTGCCAGCAGTACCCCGGGACTAGCGGGAAATGAGCAGTTCTTC. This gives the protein CASSTPGLAGNEQFF.

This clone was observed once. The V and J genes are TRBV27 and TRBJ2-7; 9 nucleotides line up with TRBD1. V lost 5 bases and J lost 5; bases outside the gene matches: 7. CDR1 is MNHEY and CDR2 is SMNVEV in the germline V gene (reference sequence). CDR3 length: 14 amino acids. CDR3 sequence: CASSAGTGFHEQYF. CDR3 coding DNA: TGTGCCAGCAGTGCCGGGACAGGGTTCCACGAGCAGTACTTC.

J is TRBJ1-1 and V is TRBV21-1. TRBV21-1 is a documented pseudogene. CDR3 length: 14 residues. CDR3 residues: CASSKIRVSAEAFF. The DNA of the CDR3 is TGTGCCAGCAGCAAAATCCGGGTGAGCGCTGAAGCTTTCTTT.

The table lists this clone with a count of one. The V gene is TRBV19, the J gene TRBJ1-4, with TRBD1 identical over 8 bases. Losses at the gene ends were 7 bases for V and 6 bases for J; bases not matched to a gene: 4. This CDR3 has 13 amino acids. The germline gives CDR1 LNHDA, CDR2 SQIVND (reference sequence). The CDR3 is CASMGRGHEKLFF. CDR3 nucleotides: TGTGCCAGTATGGGCAGGGGGCATGAAAAACTGTTTTTT.

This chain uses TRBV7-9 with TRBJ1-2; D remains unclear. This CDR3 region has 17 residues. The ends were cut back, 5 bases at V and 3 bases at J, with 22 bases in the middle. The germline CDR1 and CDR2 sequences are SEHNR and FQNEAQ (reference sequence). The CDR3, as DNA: TGTGCCAGCAGCCCCCCTAGCGGCCGGGTTGAGGACTATGGCTACACCTTC. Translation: CASSPPSGRVEDYGYTF.

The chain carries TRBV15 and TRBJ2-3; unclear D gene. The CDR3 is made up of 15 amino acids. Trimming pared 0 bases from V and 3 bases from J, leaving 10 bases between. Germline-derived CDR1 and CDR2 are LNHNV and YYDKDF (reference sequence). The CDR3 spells CATSRDDDETDTQYF. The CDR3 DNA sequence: TGTGCCACCAGCAGAGATGATGATGAGACAGATACGCAGTATTTT.